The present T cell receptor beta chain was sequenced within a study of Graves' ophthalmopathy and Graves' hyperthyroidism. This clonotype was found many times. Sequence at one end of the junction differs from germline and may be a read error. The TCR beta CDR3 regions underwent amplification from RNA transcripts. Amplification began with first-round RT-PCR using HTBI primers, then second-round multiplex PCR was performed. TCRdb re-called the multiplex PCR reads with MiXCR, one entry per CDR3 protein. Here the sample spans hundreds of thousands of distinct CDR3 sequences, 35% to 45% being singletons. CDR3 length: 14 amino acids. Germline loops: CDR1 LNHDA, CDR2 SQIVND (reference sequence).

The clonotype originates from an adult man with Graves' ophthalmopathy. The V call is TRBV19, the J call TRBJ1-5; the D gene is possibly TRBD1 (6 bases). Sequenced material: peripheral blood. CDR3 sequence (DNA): TGTGCCAGTAGTAAAGGGGGTAGCGATCAGCCCCAGCATTTT. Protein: CASSKGGSDQPQHF.